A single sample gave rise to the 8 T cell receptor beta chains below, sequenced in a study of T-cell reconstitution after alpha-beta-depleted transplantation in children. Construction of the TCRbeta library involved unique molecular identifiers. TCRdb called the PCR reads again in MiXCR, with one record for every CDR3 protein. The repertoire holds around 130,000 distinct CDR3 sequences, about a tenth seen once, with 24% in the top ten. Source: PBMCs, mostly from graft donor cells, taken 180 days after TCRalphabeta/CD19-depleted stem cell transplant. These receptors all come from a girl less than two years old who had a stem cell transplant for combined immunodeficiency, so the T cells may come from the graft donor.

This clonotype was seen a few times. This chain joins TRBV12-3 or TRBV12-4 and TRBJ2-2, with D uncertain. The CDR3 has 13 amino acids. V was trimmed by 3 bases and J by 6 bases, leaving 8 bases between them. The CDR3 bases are TGTGCCAGCAGTTTGTCAGTTGCCGGGGAGCTGTTTTTT. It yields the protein CASSLSVAGELFF.

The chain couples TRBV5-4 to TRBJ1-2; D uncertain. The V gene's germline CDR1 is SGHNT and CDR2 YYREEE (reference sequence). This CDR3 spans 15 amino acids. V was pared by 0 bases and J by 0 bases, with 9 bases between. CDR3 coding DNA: TGTGCCAGCAGCTTGGCCTCCGATGCTAACTATGGCTACACCTTC. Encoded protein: CASSLASDANYGYTF.

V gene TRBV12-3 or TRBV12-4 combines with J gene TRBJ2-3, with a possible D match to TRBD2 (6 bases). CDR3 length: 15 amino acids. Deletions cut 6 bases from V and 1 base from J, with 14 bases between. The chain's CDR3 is CASSPSSARTDTQYF. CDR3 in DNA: TGTGCCAGCAGCCCCTCTAGCGCCCGCACAGATACGCAGTATTTT.

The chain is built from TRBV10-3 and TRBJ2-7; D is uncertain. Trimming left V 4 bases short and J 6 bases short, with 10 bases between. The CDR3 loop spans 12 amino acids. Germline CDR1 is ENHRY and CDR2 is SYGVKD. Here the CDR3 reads CAISGVSAEQYF. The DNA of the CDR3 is TGTGCCATCAGTGGGGTGTCGGCCGAGCAGTACTTC.

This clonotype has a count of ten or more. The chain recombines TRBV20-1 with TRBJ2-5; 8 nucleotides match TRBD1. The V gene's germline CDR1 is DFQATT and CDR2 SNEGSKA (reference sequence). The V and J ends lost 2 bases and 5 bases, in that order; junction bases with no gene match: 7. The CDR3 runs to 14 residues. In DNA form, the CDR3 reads TGCAGTGCTAGACGACGGACAGGGTCGGAGACCCAGTACTTC. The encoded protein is CSARRRTGSETQYF.

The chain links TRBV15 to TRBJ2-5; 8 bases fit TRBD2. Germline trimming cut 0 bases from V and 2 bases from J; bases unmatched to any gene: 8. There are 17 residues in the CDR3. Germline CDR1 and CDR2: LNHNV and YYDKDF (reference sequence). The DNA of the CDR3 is TGTGCCACCAGCAGAGAATCGGCGGGGGGAGGGCAAGAGACCCAGTACTTC. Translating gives CATSRESAGGGQETQYF.

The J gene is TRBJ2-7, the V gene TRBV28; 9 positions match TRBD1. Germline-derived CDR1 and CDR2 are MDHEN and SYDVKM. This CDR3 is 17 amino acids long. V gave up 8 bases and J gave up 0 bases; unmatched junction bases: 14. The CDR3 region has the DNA TGTGCCAGCCCCCCCCGGGACAGGGAGGAAGTCTCCTACGAGCAGTACTTC. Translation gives CASPPRDREEVSYEQYF.

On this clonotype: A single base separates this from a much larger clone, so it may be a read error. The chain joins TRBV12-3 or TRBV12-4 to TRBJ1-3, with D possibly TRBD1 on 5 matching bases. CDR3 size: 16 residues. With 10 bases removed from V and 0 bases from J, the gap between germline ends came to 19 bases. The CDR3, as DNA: TGTGCCATCGCACCGGGGCCCTTGAGCTCTGGAAACACCATATATTTT. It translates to CAIAPGPLSSGNTIYF.